This TCR beta chain was sequenced in a study of cytomegalovirus exposure and HLA in healthy donors. Broader study findings: For most TCR sequences rarity was the rule, although some public TCRs occurred in many donors. Across donors, sequencing depth was assumed by presence/absence analyses to be roughly uniform.

Trimming removed 2 bases from V and 5 bases from J; junction bases left unmatched: 11. The length of the CDR3 is 18 residues. CDR1 is MNHEY and CDR2 is SMNVEV in the germline V gene (reference sequence). Concerning this clone itself: What it binds is unknown.

A multiplex PCR was run with 60 Vbeta primers and 13 Jbeta primers. Repertoires were generated with immunoSEQ multiplex PCR, while TCRdb's copy carries only in-frame clones and drops some. The sample has 300,000 or so clones, approximately 84% seen once. The clonotype comes from a woman aged 40 to 50 in good health and CMV-seropositive. This rearrangement joins TRBV27 to TRBJ2-7; 14 bases agree with TRBD2. The specimen sequenced was PBMCs. In DNA form, the CDR3 reads TGTGCCAGCAGTTTACATTTGGGACTAGCGGGAGTGCTGAACGAGCAGTACTTC. Translating it yields CASSLHLGLAGVLNEQYF.